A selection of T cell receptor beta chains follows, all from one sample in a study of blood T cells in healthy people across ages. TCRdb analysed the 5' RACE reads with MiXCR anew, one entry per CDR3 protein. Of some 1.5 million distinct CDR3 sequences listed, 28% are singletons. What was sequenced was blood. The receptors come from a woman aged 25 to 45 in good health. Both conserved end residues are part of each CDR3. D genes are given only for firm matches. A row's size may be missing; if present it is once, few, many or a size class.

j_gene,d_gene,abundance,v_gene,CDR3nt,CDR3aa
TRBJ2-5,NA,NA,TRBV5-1,TGCGCCAGCAGCGGTCCTACAGCACTGAGGGACCAGTACTTC,CASSGPTALRDQYF
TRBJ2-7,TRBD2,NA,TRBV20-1,TGCAGTGCAAGGGACTACCGGAACCTCTACGAGCAGTACTTC,CSARDYRNLYEQYF
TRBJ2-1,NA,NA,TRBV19,TGTGCCACAATCCGGGACGGTCCTATCGATGAGCAGTTCTTC,CATIRDGPIDEQFF
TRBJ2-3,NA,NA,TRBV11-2,TGTGCCAGCAGCCGCGGCGCAGGCACTAGCACAGATACGCAGTATTTT,CASSRGAGTSTDTQYF
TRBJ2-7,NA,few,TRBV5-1,TGCGCCAGCAGCTCGAAAGTTGCCGTCGAGCAGTACTTC,CASSSKVAVEQYF
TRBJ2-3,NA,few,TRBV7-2,TGTGCCAGCAGCTCGGGCCACACAGATACACAGTATTTT,CASSSGHTDTQYF
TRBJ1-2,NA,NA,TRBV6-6,TGTGCCAGCAGTTACCGAAGGGAGGACTATGGCTACACCTTC,CASSYRREDYGYTF
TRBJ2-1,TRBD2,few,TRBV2,TGTGGGGGGGGTAATGAGCAGTTCTTC,CGGGNEQFF
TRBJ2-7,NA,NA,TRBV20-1,TGCAGTGCTAGCCTAGCGAGAAAATCCTACGAGCAGTACTTC,CSASLARKSYEQYF
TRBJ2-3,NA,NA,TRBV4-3,TGCGCCAGCAGCCAAGATGTCGGAGCGGAGACAGATACGCAGTATTTT,CASSQDVGAETDTQYF
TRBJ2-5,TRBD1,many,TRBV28,TGTGCCAGCAGTAAACGGACAGGGTTGGAGACCCAGTACTTC,CASSKRTGLETQYF
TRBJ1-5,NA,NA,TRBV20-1,TGCAGTGCTCCCAACCCAACACCCAATCAGCCCCAGCATTTT,CSAPNPTPNQPQHF
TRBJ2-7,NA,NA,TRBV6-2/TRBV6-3,TGTGCCAGCAGTTCCGGGGGGCACTACAAGCAGTACTTC,CASSSGGHYKQYF
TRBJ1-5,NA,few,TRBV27,TGTGCCAGCTCAAGAGTTGGGGAGGGTCAGCCCCAGCATTTT,CASSRVGEGQPQHF
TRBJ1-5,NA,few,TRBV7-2,TGTGCCAGCAGCTTAGGTGGAGGCCTTAATCAGCCCCAGCATTTT,CASSLGGGLNQPQHF
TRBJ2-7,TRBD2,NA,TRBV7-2,TGTGCCAGCAGCTTAGCGCGCGGGGGGGTCGAGCAGTACTTC,CASSLARGGVEQYF
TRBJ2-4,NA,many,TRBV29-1,TGCAGCTCCAGTCAAGGAGACATTCAGTACTTC,CSSSQGDIQYF
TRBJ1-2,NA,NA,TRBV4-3,TGCGCCAGCAGCCCAAAAGCGGGCGGGGACTATGGCTACACCTTC,CASSPKAGGDYGYTF
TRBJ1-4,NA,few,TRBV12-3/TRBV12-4,TGTGCCAGCAGTTTGGAAAGGGGGAAGGGGCGCGAAAAACTGTTTTTT,CASSLERGKGREKLFF
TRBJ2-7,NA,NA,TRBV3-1,TGTGCCAGCAGCCAAGATCTTAGCGCGAGCTCCCACGAGCAGTACTTC,CASSQDLSASSHEQYF
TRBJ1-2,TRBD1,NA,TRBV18,TGTGCCAGCTCACCACCCGACAGGGCCTATGGCTACACCTTC,CASSPPDRAYGYTF
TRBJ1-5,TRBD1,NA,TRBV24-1,TGTGCCACCAGCCGACAGGGAGATCAGCCCCAGCATTTT,CATSRQGDQPQHF
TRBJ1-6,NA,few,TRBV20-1,TGCAGTGCTAGGCAGGAGCTCTATAATTCACCCCTCCACTTT,CSARQELYNSPLHF
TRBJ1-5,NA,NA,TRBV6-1,TGTGCCGCATCCCCTAGCAATCAGCCCCAGCATTTT,CAASPSNQPQHF
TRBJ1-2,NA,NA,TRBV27,TGTGCCAGCAGTAACAGGCGCACCTCTAACTATGGCTACACCTTC,CASSNRRTSNYGYTF